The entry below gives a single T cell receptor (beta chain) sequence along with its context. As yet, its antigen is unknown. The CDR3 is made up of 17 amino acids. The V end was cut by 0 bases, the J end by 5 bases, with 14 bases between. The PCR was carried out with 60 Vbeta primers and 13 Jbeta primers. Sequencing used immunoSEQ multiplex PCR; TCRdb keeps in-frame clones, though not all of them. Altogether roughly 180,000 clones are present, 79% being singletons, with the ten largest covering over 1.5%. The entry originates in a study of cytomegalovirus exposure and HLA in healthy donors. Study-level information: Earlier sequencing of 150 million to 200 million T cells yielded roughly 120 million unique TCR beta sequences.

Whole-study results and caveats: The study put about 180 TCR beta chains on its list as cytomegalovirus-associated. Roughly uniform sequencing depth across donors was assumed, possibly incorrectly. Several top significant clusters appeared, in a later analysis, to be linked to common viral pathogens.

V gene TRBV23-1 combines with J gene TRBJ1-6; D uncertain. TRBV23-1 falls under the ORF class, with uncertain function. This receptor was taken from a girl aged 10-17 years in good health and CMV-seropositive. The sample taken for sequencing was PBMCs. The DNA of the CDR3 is TGCGCCAGCAGTCAATCCCCGGTTGGCGCGGATAATTCACCCCTCCACTTT. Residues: CASSQSPVGADNSPLHF.